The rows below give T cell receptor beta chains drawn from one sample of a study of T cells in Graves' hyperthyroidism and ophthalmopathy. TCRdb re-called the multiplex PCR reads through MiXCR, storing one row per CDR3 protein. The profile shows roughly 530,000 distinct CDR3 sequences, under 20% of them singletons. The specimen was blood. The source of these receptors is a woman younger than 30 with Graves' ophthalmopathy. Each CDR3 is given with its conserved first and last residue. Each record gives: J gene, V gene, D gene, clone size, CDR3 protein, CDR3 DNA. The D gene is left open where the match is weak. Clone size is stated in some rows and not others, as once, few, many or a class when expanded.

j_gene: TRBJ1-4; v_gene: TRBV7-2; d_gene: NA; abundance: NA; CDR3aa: CASSPRRGAEKLFF; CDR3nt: TGTGCCAGCAGCCCCCGAAGGGGGGCTGAAAAACTGTTTTTT
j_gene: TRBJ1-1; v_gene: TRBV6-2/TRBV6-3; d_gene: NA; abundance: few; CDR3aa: CASRFTGTMNTEAFF; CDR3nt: TGTGCCAGCAGGTTTACCGGGACAATGAACACTGAAGCTTTCTTT
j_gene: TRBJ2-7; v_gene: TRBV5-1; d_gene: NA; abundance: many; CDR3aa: CASSLDDPGQQYF; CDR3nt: TGCGCCAGCAGCTTGGATGATCCGGGACAGCAGTACTTC
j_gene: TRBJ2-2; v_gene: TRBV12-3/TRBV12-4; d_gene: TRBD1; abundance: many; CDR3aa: CASSRQGGAGELFF; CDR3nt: TGTGCCAGCAGTAGACAGGGGGGCGCCGGGGAGCTGTTTTTT
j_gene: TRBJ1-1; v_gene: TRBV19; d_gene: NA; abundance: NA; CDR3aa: CASKGGAASEAFF; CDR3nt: TGTGCCAGTAAGGGAGGGGCCGCGTCTGAAGCTTTCTTT
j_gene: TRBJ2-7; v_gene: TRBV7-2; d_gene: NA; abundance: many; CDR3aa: CASSLMRTSYEQYF; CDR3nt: TGTGCCAGCAGCTTAATGAGGACGTCCTACGAGCAGTACTTC
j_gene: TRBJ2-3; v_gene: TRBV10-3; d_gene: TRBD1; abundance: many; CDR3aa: CAISESGQISTDTQYF; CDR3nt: TGTGCCATCAGTGAGTCGGGACAGATTAGCACAGATACGCAGTATTTT
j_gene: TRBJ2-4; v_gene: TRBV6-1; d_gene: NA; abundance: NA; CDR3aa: CASPPFYHHALTGQLAKNIQYF; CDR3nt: TGTGCCAGTCCACCCTTCTACCACCACGCATTGACAGGCCAACTAGCCAAAAACATTCAGTACTTC
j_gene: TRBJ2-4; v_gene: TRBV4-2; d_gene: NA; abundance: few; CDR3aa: CASSQGQENIQYF; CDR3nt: TGTGCCAGCAGCCAGGGACAAGAAAACATTCAGTACTTC
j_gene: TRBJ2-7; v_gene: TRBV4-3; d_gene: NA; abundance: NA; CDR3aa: CASSHNTGVGEQYF; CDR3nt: TGCGCCAGCAGCCATAATACGGGAGTAGGAGAGCAGTACTTC
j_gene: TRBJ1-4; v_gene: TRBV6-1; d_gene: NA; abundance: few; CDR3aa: CASRRTPPVTNEKLFF; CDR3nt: TGTGCCAGCAGAAGGACACCACCCGTTACTAATGAAAAACTGTTTTTT
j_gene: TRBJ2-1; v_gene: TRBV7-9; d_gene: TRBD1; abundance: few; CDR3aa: CASSLEGQGRSEQFF; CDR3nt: TGTGCCAGCAGCTTAGAGGGACAGGGAAGGAGTGAGCAGTTCTTC
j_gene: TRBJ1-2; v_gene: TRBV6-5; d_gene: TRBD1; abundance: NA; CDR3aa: CASSYPPGGKNYGYTF; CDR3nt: TGTGCCAGCAGTTACCCCCCAGGGGGCAAGAACTATGGCTACACCTTC
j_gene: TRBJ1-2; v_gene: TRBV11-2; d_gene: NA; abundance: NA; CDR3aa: CASSSTGGWGYTF; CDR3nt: TGTGCCAGCAGCTCCACCGGGGGTTGGGGCTACACCTTC
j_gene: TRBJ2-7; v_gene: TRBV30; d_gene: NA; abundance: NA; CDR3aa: CAWSARHDEQYF; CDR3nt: TGTGCCTGGAGTGCCCGACACGACGAGCAGTACTTC
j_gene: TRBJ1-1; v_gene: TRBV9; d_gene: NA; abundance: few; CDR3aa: CASSVEPVGRRNTEAFF; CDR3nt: TGTGCCAGCAGCGTAGAACCCGTTGGGAGGAGGAACACTGAAGCTTTCTTT
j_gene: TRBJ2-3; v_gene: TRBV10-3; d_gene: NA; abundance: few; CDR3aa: CAISGGVTDTQYF; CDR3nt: TGTGCCATCAGTGGCGGGGTCACAGATACGCAGTATTTT
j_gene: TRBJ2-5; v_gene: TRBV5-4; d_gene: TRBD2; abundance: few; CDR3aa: CASSLSGLAGGPEETQYF; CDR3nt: TGTGCCAGCAGCTTATCGGGACTAGCGGGGGGGCCGGAAGAGACCCAGTACTTC
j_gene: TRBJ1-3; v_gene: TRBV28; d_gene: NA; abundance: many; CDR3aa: CASSFPLQTTGDSSGNTIYF; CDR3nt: TGTGCCAGCAGTTTCCCTCTGCAGACTACAGGAGACTCCTCTGGAAACACCATATATTTT
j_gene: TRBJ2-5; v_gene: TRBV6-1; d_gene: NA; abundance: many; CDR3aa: CASNKDRLKETQYF; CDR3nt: TGTGCCAGCAACAAAGACAGGTTAAAAGAGACCCAGTACTTC
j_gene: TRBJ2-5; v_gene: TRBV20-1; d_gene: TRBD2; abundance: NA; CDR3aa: CSARGGGGVAETQYF; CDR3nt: TGCAGTGCTAGGGGGGGGGGGGGGGTGGCGGAGACCCAGTACTTC
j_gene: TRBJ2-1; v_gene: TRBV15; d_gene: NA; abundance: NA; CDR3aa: CATSRVAQGYNEQFF; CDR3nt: TGTGCCACCAGCAGGGTGGCCCAGGGGTACAATGAGCAGTTCTTC
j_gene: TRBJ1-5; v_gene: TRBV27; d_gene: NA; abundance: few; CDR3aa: CASRNTGFNQPQHF; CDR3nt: TGTGCCAGCAGAAATACGGGTTTCAATCAGCCCCAGCATTTT
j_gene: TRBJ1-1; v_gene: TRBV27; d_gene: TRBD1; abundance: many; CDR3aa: CASLGGGGMNTEAFF; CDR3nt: TGTGCCAGCTTGGGGGGAGGGGGCATGAACACTGAAGCTTTCTTT
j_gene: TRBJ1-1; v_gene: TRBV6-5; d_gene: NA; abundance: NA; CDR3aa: CASSYISGQGMNTEAFF; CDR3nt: TGTGCCAGCAGTTATATTTCTGGTCAGGGGATGAACACTGAAGCTTTCTTT
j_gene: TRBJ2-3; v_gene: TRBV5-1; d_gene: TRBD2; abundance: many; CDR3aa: CASSFRSGKDTQYF; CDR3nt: TGCGCCAGCAGCTTTCGTAGCGGGAAGGATACGCAGTATTTT
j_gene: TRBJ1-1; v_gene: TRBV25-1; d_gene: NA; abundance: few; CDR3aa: CASSDPRGRTEAFF; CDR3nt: TGTGCCAGCAGTGACCCCAGGGGTAGAACTGAAGCTTTCTTT
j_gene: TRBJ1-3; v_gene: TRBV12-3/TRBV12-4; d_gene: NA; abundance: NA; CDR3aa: CASSLETREGNTIYF; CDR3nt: TGTGCCAGCAGTTTAGAAACGAGGGAAGGAAACACCATATATTTT
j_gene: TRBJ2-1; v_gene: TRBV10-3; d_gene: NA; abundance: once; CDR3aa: CAISHRLLAGYNEQFF; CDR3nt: TGTGCCATCAGCCACAGGCTACTAGCTGGCTACAATGAGCAGTTCTTC
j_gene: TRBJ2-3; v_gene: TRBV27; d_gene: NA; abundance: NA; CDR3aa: CASSWGPPSTDTQYF; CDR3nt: TGTGCCAGCAGTTGGGGCCCGCCGAGCACAGATACGCAGTATTTT
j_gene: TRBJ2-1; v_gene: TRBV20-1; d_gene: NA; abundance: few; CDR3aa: CSASRPLALYNEQFF; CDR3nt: TGCAGTGCTAGTCGTCCCCTAGCCCTGTACAATGAGCAGTTCTTC
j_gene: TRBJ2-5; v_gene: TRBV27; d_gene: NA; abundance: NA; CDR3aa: CASSLSLQGHETQYF; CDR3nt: TGTGCCAGCAGTTTATCGCTCCAGGGGCACGAGACCCAGTACTTC
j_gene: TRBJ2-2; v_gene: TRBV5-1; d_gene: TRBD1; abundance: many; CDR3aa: CASSLVGQGGTGELFF; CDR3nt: TGCGCCAGCAGCCTAGTGGGACAGGGAGGCACCGGGGAGCTGTTTTTT
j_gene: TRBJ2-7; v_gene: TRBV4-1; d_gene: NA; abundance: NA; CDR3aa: CASSSGTSSSYEQYF; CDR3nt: TGCGCCAGCAGCTCCGGGACTTCGAGCTCCTACGAGCAGTACTTC
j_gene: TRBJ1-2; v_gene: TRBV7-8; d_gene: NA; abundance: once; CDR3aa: CASSSIRAGYGYTF; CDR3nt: TGTGCCAGCAGTTCGATTAGAGCCGGCTATGGCTACACCTTC
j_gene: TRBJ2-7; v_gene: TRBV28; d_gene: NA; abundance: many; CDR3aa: CASSLDWGEQYF; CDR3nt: TGTGCCAGCAGTTTGGATTGGGGCGAGCAGTACTTC
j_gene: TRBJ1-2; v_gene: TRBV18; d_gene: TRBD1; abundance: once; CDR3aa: CASSPSDRGFYGYTF; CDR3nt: TGTGCCAGCTCACCATCGGACAGGGGATTCTATGGCTACACCTTC
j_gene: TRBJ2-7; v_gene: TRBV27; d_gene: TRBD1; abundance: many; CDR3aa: CASSPGAGGHYEQYF; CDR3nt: TGTGCCAGCAGTCCTGGCGCAGGGGGTCATTACGAGCAGTACTTC
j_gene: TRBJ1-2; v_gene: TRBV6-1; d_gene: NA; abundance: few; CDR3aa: CASSEGGGTAGYTF; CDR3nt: TGTGCCAGCAGTGAAGGAGGGGGGACGGCTGGCTACACCTTC
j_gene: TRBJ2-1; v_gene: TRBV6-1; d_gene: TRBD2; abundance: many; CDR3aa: CASSEIQRGDNEQFF; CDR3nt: TGTGCCAGCAGTGAGATCCAGCGGGGGGATAATGAGCAGTTCTTC
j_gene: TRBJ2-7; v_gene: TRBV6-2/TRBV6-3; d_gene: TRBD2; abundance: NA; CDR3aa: CASSQEVAGGGEQYF; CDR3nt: TGTGCCAGCAGCCAAGAGGTAGCGGGAGGTGGAGAGCAGTACTTC
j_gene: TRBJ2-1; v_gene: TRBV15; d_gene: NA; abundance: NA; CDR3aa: CATSRIKDSAYQNEQFF; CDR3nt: TGTGCCACCAGCAGAATTAAGGACTCAGCTTACCAGAATGAGCAGTTCTTC
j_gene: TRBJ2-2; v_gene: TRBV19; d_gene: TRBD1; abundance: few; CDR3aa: CASSDSGTGNTGELFF; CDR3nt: TGTGCCAGTAGTGATTCCGGGACAGGGAACACCGGGGAGCTGTTTTTT
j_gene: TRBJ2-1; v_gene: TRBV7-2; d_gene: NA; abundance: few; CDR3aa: CASSLRTGTSYNEQFF; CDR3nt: TGTGCCAGCAGCCTCCGCACAGGGACATCCTACAATGAGCAGTTCTTC
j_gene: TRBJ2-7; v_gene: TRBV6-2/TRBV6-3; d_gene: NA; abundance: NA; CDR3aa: CASSSLREQYF; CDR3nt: TGTGCCAGCAGTTCACTCCGCGAGCAGTACTTC
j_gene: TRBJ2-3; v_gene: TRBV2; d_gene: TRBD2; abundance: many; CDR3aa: CASSETGTSIRGTDTQYF; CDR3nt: TGTGCCAGCAGTGAGACCGGGACTAGCATTCGGGGCACAGATACGCAGTATTTT
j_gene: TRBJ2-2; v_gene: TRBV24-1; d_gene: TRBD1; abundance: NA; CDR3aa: CATSEGGTGDTGELFF; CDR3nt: TGTGCCACCAGTGAGGGCGGGACAGGGGACACCGGGGAGCTGTTTTTT
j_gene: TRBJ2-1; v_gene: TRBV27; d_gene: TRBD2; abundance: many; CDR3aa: CASSAGTSGDNEQFF; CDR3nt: TGTGCCAGCAGCGCCGGGACTAGCGGAGACAATGAGCAGTTCTTC
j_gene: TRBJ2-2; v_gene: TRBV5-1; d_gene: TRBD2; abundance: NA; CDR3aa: CASSLAPTSGFTGELFF; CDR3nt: TGCGCCAGCAGCTTGGCCCCAACTAGCGGATTCACCGGGGAGCTGTTTTTT
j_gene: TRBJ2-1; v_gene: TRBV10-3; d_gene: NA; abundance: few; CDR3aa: CAIGPRPNNEQFF; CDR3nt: TGTGCCATCGGACCTAGACCCAACAATGAGCAGTTCTTC
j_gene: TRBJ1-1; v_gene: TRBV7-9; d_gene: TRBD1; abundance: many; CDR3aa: CASSIQGAGTEAFF; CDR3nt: TGTGCCAGCAGCATACAGGGGGCCGGCACTGAAGCTTTCTTT
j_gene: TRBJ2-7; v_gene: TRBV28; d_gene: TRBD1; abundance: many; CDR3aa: CASSLRDRAYEQYF; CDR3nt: TGTGCCAGCAGTCTCCGGGACAGGGCGTACGAGCAGTACTTC